This record concerns one T cell receptor beta chain sequence. Antigen unknown. This record belongs to a study of T cell responses to AZD1222 COVID-19 vaccine. Whole-study findings and limits: Most donors were white British and more were female, and clonal diversity was possibly underestimated.

Germline V gives CDR1 LGHDT, CDR2 YNNKEL (reference sequence). The CDR3 runs to 15 residues. With 1 base clipped from V and 12 bases from J, the junction kept 10 bases outside the gene matches. Sequencing used immunoSEQ multiplex PCR; TCRdb keeps in-frame clones, though not all of them. The data show 100,000 to 150,000 clones, more than 80% seen once. The TCR was taken from an adult in good health. Here the sequenced sample was peripheral blood, taken on day 0 of AZD1222 vaccination. The chain employs TRBV3-1 (or the pseudogene TRBV3-2) and TRBJ2-3, with 10 positions matching TRBD2. CDR3 sequence: CASSQGASGSQGQYF. The CDR3 bases are TGTGCCAGCAGCCAAGGTGCTAGCGGGAGTCAAGGACAGTATTTT.